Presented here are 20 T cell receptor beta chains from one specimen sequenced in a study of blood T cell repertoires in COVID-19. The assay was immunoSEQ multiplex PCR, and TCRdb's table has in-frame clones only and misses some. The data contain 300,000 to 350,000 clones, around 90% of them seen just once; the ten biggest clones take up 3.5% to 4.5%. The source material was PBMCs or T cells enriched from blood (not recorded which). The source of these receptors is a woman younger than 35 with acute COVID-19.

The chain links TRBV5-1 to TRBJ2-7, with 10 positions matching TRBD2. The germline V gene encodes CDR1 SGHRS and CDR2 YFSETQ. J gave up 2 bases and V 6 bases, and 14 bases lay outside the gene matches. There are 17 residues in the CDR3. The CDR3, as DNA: TGCGCCAGCACCCTCGGACTAGCGGCACATTTTCCCTACGAGCAGTACTTC. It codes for CASTLGLAAHFPYEQYF.

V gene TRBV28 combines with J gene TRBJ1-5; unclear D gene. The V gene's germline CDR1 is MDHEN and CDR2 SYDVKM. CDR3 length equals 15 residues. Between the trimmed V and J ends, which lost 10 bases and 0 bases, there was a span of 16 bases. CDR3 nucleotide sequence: TGTGCCACCTCGATCCCGGGATATAGCAATCAGCCCCAGCATTTT. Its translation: CATSIPGYSNQPQHF. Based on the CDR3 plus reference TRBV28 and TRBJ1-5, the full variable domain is DVKVTQSSRYLVKRTGEKVFLECVQDMDHENMFWYRQDPGLGLRLIYFSYDVKMKEKGDIPEGYSVSREKKERFSLILESASTNQTSMYLCATSIPGYSNQPQHFGDGTRLSIL.

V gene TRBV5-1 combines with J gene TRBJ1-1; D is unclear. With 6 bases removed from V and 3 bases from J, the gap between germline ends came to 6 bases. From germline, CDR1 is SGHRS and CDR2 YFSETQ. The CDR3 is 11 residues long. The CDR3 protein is CASTQDTEAFF. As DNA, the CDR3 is TGCGCCAGCACTCAGGACACTGAAGCTTTCTTT. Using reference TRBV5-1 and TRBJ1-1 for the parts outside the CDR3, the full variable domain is KAGVTQTPRYLIKTRGQQVTLSCSPISGHRSVSWYQQTPGQGLQFLFEYFSETQRNKGNFPGRFSGRQFSNSRSEMNVSTLELGDSALYLCASTQDTEAFFGQGTRLTVV.

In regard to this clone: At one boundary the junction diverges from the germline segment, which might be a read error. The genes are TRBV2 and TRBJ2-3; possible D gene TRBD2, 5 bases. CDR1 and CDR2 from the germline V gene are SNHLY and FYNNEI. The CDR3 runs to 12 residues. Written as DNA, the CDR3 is TGTGCCAGCACTGAACGGGGAGATACGCAGTATTTT. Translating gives CASTERGDTQYF.

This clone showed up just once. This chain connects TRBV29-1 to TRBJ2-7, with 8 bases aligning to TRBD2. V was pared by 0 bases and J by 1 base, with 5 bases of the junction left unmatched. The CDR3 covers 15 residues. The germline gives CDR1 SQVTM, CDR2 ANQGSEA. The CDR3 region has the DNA TGCAGCGTTGAAGATGGTGCTAGCGGGTCCTACGAGCAGTACTTC. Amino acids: CSVEDGASGSYEQYF.

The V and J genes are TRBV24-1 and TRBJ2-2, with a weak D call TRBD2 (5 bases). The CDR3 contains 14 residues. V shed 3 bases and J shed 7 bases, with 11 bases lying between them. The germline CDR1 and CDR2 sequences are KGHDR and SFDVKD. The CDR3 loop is CATSDLTAGGELFF. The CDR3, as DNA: TGTGCCACCAGTGATCTTACCGCGGGCGGGGAGCTGTTTTTT.

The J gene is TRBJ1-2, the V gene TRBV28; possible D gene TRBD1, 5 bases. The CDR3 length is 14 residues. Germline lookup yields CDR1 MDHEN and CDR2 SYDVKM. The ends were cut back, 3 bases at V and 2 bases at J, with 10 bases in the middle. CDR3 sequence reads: CASSFWAGNYGYTF. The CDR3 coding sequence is TGTGCCAGCAGTTTCTGGGCAGGGAACTATGGCTACACCTTC.

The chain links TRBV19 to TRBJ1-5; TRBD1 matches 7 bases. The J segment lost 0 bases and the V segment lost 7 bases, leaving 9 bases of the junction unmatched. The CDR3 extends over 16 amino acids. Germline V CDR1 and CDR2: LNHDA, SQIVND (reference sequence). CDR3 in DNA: TGTGCCAGTATCCTAACAGGGGCGGTTAGCAATCAGCCCCAGCATTTT. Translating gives CASILTGAVSNQPQHF. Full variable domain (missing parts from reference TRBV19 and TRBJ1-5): DGGITQSPKYLFRKEGQNVTLSCEQNLNHDAMYWYRQDPGQGLRLIYYSQIVNDFQKGDIAEGYSVSREKKESFPLTVTSAQKNPTAFYLCASILTGAVSNQPQHFGDGTRLSIL.

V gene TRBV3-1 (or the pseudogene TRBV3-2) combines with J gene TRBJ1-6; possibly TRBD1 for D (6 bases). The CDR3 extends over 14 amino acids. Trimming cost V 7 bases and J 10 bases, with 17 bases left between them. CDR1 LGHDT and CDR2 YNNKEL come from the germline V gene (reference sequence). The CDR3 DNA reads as TGTGCCAGCAACTACCGGGGGGCCCGATCACCCCTCCACTTT. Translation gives CASNYRGARSPLHF.

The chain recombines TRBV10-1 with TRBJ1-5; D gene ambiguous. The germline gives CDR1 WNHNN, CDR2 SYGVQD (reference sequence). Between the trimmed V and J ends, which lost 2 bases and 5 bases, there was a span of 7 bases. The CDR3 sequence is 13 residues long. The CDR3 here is CASSERRDQPQHF. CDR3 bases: TGCGCCAGCAGTGAGCGACGGGATCAGCCCCAGCATTTT.

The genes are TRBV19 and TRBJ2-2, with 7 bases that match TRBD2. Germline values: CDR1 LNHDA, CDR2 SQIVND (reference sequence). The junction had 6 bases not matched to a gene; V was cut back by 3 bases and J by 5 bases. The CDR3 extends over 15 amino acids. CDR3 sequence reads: CASSISGARTGELFF. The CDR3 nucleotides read TGTGCCAGTAGTATCAGCGGGGCAAGGACCGGGGAGCTGTTTTTT.

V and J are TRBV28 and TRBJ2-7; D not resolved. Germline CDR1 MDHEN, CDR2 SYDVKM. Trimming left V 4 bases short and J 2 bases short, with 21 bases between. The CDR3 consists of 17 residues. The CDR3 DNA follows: TGTGCCAGCAGTTCGGCGCAGAAAGGAACTACCACCTACGAGCAGTACTTC. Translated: CASSSAQKGTTTYEQYF.

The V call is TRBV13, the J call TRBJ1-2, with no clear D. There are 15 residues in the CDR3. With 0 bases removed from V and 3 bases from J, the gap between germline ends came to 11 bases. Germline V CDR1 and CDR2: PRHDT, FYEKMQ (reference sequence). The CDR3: CASSLGQRAYYGYTF. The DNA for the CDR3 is TGTGCCAGCAGCTTAGGACAGAGAGCTTACTATGGCTACACCTTC.

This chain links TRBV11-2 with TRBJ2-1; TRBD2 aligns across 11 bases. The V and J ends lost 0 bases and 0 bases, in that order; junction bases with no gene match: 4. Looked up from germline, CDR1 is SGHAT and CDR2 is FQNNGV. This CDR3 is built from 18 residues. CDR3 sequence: CASSLDPTSGSSYNEQFF. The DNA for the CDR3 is TGTGCCAGCAGCTTAGACCCCACTAGCGGGAGCTCCTACAATGAGCAGTTCTTC.

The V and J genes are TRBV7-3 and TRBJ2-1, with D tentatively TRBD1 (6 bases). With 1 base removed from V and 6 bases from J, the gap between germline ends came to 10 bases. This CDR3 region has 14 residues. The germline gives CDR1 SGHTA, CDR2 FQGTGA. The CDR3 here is CASSLRGQGNEQFF. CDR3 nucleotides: TGTGCCAGCAGCTTAAGGGGGCAGGGCAATGAGCAGTTCTTC.

The CDR3 DNA is TGTGCCAGCAGCTTAGCGCACGCGGGAGGGCCTTTATACTTC. This sequence encodes CASSLAHAGGPLYF. The chain employs TRBV7-8 and TRBJ2-7, with TRBD2 matching 9 bases. Germline trimming cut 0 bases from V and 13 bases from J; bases unmatched to any gene: 10. CDR3 size: 14 residues. The germline V gene encodes CDR1 SGHVS and CDR2 FQNEAQ.

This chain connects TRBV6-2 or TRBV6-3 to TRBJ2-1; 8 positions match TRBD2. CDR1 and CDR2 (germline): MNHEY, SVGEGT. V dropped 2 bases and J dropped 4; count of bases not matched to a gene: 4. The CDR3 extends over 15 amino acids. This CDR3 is CASSYTTSGYNEQFF. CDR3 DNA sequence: TGTGCCAGCAGTTACACTACTAGCGGATACAATGAGCAGTTCTTC.

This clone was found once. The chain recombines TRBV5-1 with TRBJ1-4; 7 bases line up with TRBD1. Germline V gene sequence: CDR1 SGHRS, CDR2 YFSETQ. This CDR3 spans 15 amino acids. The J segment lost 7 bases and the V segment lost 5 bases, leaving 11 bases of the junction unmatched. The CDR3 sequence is CASRSTEGAGEKLFF. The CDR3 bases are TGCGCCAGCAGATCTACTGAGGGGGCGGGTGAAAAACTGTTTTTT.

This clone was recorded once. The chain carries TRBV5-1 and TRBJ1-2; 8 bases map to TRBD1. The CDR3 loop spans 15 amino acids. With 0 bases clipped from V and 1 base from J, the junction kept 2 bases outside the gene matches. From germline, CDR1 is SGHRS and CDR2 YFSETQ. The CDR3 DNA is TGCGCCAGCAGCTTGGGGACAGGGTATAACTATGGCTACACCTTC. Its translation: CASSLGTGYNYGYTF.

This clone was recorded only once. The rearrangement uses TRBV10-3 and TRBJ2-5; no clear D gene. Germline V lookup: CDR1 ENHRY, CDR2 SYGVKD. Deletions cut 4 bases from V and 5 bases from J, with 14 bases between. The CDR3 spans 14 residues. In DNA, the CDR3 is TGTGCCATCAGTGCGGCAGGTTTTATGGAGACCCAGTACTTC. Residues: CAISAAGFMETQYF.